This TCR beta chain was found in a study of T-cell memory formation after mild COVID-19. Study-wide results and caveats: Day 37-peaking second-wave clones had unconfirmed SARS-CoV-2 specificity.

This CDR3 contains 15 residues. The V gene's germline CDR1 is SGHTA and CDR2 FQGNSA. The J segment lost 7 bases and the V segment lost 4 bases, leaving 6 bases of the junction unmatched. TCRdb re-derived calls from the 5' RACE reads in MiXCR, one entry per CDR3 protein. In the table there are approximately 150,000 distinct CDR3 sequences, about an eighth of which are singletons. This clonotype was seen at least ten times. Antigen specificity is unknown. The sequencing sample was made of PBMCs or a T cell subset sorted from them (not recorded which). The chain combines TRBV7-2 with TRBJ2-5; TRBD2 aligns across 13 bases. This sequence originates from a man between 18 and 29 years old who had mild COVID-19 (a few samples of this study predate the infection). Cell type and time point are not known. CDR3 DNA: TGTGCCAGCAGCTGGACTAGCGGGGGCCCAGGGACCCAGTACTTC. Protein sequence: CASSWTSGGPGTQYF.